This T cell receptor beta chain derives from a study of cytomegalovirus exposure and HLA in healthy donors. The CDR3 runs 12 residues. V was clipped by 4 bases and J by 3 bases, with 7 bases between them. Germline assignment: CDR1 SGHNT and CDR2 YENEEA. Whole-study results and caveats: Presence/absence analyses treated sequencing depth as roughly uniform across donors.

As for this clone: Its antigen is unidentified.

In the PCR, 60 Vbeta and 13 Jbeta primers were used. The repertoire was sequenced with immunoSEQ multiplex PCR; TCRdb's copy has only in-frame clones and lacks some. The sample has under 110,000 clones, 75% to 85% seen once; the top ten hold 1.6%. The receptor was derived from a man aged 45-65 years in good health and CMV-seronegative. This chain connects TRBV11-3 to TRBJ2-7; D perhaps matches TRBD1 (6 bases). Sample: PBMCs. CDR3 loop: CASSSDSYEQYF. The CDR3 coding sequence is TGTGCCAGCAGCTCGGACAGCTACGAGCAGTACTTC.